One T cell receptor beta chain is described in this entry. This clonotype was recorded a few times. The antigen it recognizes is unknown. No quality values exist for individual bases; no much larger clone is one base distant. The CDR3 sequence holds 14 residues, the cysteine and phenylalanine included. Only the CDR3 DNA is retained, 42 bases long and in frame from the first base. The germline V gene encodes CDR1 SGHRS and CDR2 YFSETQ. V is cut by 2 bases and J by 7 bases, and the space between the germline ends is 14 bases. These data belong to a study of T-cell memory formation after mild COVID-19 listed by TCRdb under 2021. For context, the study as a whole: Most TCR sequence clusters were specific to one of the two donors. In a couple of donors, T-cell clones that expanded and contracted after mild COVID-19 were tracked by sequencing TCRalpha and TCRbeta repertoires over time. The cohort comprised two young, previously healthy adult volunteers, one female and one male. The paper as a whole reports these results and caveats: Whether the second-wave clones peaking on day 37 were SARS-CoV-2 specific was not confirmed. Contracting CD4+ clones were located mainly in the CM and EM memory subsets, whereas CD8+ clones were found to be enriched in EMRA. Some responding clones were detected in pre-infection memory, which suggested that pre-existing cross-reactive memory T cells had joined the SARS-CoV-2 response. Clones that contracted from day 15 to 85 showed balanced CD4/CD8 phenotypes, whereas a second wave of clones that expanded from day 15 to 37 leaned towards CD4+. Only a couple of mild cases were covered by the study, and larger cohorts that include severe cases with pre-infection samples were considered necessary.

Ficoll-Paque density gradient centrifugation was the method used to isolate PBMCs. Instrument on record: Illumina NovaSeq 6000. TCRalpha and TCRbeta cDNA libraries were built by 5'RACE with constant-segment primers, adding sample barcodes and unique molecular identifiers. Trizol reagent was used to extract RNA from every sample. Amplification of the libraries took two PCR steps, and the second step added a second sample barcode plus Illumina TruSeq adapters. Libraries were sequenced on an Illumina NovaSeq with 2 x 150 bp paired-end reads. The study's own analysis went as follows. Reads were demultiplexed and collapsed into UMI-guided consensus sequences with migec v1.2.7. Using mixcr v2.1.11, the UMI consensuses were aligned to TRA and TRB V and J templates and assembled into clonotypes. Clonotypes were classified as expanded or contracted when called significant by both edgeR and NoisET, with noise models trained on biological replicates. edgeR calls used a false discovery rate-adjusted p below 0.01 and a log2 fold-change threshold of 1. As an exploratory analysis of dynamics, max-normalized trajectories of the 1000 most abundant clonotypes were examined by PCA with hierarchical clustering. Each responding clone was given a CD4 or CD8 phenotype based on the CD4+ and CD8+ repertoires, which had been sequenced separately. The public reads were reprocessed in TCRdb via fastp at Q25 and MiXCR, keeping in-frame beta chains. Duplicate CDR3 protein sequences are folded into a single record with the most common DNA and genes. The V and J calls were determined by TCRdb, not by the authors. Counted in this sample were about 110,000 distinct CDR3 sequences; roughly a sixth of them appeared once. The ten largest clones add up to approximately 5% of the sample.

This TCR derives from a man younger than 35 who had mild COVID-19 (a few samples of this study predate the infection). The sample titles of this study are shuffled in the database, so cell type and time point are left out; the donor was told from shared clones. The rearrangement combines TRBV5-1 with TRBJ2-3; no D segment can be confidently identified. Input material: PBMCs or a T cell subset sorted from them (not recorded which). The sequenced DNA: TGCGCCAGCAGCTTCCTCCCCGGCTCTAATACGCAGTATTTT. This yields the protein CASSFLPGSNTQYF.